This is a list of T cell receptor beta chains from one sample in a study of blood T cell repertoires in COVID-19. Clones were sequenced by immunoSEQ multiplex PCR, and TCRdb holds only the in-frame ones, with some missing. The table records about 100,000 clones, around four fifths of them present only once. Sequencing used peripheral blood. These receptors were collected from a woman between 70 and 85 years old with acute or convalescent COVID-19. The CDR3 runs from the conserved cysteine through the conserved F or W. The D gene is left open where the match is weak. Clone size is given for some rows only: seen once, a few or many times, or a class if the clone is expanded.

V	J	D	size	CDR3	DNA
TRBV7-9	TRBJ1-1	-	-	CASSLVPQGTKEAFF	TGTGCCAGCAGCTTAGTTCCACAGGGAACAAAGGAAGCTTTCTTT
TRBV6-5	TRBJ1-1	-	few	CASSHGQSLNTEAFF	TGTGCCAGCAGTCACGGACAGTCCTTGAACACTGAAGCTTTCTTT
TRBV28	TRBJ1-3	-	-	CASTLGVGNTIYF	TGTGCCAGCACACTAGGCGTTGGGAACACCATATATTTT
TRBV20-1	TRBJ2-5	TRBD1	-	CSAGQGETQYF	TGCAGTGCTGGACAGGGAGAGACCCAGTACTTC
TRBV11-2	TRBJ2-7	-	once	CASSWSHIGYEQYF	TGTGCCAGCAGCTGGAGTCACATCGGCTACGAGCAGTACTTC
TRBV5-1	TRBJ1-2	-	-	CASTIGYGYTF	TGCGCCAGCACTATTGGCTATGGCTACACCTTC
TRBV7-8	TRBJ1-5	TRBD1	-	CASSERTGGSRRPQHF	TGTGCCAGCAGCGAGAGGACAGGGGGCTCCCGGAGACCCCAGCATTTT
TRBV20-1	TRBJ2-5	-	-	CSLQDLETQYF	TGCAGCTTACAGGATCTGGAGACCCAGTACTTC
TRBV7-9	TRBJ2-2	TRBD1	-	CASSFRGQEGYTGELFF	TGTGCCAGCAGCTTTAGGGGACAGGAGGGGTACACCGGGGAGCTGTTTTTT
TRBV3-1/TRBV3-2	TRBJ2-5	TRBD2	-	CASSQGLAGGRKETQYF	TGTGCCAGCAGCCAAGGTCTAGCGGGGGGGCGAAAAGAGACCCAGTACTTC
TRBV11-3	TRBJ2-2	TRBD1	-	CASSLESGQLDTGELFF	TGTGCCAGCAGCTTAGAATCGGGACAGTTGGACACCGGGGAGCTGTTTTTT
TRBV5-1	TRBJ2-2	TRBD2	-	CASSWRGEANTGELFF	TGCGCCAGCAGCTGGCGGGGGGAGGCGAACACCGGGGAGCTGTTTTTT
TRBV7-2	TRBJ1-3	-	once	CASSLALGPSGNTIYF	TGTGCCAGCAGCTTGGCCCTTGGGCCCTCTGGAAACACCATATATTTT
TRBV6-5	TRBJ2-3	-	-	CASSGGGTSTDTQYF	TGTGCCAGCAGCGGGGGAGGCACAAGCACAGATACGCAGTATTTT
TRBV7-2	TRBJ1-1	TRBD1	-	CASSLWTGTEAFF	TGTGCCAGCAGCTTGTGGACAGGCACTGAAGCTTTCTTT
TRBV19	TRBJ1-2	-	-	CASNRMDRDGYTF	TGTGCCAGTAACCGAATGGACAGAGACGGCTACACCTTC
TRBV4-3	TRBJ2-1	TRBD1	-	CASSLLRTGGGEQFF	TGCGCCAGCAGCCTCCTCCGGACAGGGGGAGGTGAGCAGTTCTTC
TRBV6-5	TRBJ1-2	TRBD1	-	CASTPTGRDGYTF	TGTGCCAGCACCCCGACAGGGCGGGATGGCTACACCTTC
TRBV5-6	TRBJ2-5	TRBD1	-	CASSTGTAFGETQYF	TGTGCCAGCAGCACCGGGACAGCCTTTGGTGAGACCCAGTACTTC
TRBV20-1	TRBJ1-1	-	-	CSASGGQVTEAFF	TGCAGTGCGAGTGGAGGGCAGGTGACTGAAGCTTTCTTT
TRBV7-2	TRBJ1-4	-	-	CASSPRGGEKLFF	TGTGCCAGCAGCCCAAGGGGGGGTGAAAAACTGTTTTTT
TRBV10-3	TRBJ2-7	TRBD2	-	CAISDAGVPTYEQYF	TGTGCCATCAGTGACGCGGGGGTCCCCACCTACGAGCAGTACTTC
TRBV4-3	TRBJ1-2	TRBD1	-	CASSQDWAGQGAYGYTF	TGCGCCAGCAGCCAAGATTGGGCAGGACAGGGGGCTTATGGCTACACCTTC
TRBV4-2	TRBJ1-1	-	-	CASSQGGGQRLVNTEAFF	TGTGCCAGCAGCCAAGGGGGCGGACAGCGCTTAGTGAACACTGAAGCTTTCTTT
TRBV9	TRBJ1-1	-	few	CASTGGGGEAFF	TGTGCCAGCACCGGGGGTGGAGGAGAAGCTTTCTTT
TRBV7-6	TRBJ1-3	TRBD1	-	CASSLAGTGGFSGNTIYF	TGTGCCAGCAGCTTAGCAGGGACAGGGGGTTTCTCTGGAAACACCATATATTTT